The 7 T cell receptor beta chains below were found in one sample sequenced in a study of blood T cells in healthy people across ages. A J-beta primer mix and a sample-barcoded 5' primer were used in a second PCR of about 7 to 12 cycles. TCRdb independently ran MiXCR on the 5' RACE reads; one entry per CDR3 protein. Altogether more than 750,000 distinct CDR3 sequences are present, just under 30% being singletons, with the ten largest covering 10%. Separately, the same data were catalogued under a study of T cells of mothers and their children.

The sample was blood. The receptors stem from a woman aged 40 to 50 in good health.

The CDR3 sequence: CASSCARGSHEQYF. The CDR3 nucleotides are TGTGCCAGCAGCTGCGCGAGGGGCAGCCACGAGCAGTACTTC. The V call is TRBV7-9, the J call TRBJ2-5, with D tentatively TRBD1 or TRBD2 (5 bases each). The J call is in doubt because the DNA end fits TRBJ2-7 better. From germline, CDR1 is SEHNR and CDR2 FQNEAQ (reference sequence). The CDR3 has 14 amino acids.

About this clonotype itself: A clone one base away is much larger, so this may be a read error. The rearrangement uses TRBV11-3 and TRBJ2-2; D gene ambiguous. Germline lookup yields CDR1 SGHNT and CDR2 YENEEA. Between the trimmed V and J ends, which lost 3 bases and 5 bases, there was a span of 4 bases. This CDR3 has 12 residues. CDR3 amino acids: CASSFRTGELFF. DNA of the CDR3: TGTGCCAGCAGCTTCCGGACCGGGGAGCTGTTTTTT.

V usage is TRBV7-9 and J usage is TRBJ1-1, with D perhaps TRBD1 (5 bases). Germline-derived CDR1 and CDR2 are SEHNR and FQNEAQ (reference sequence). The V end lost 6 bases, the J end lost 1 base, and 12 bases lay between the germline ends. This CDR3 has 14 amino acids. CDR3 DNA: TGTGCCAGCAGGGGGGACCTGAGGAACACTGAAGCTTTCTTT. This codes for CASRGDLRNTEAFF. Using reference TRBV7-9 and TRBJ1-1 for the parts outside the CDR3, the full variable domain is DTGVSQNPRHKITKRGQNVTFRCDPISEHNRLYWYRQTLGQGPEFLTYFQNEAQLEKSRLLSDRFSAERPKGSFSTLEIQRTEQGDSAMYLCASRGDLRNTEAFFGQGTRLTVV.

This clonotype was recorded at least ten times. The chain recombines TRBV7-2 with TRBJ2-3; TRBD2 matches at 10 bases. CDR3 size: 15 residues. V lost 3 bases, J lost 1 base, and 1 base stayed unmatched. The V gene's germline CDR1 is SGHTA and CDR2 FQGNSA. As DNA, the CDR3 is TGTGCCAGCAGCTTCGGGACTAGCGGCACAGATACGCAGTATTTT. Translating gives CASSFGTSGTDTQYF. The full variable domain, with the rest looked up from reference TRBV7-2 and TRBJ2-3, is GAGVSQSPSNKVTEKGKDVELRCDPISGHTALYWYRQSLGQGLEFLIYFQGNSAPDKSGLPSDRFSAERTGGSVSTLTIQRTQQEDSAVYLCASSFGTSGTDTQYFGPGTRLTVL.

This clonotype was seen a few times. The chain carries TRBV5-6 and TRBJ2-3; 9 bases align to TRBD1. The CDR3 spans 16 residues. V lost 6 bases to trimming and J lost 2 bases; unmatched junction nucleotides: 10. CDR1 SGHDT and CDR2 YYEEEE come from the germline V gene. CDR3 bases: TGTGCCAGCAACTTCCGGGACAGGGTTCCCACAGATACGCAGTATTTT. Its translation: CASNFRDRVPTDTQYF.

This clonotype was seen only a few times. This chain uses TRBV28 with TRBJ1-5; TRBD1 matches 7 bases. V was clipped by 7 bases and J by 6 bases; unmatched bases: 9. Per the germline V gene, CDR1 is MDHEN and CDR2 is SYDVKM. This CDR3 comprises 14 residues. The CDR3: CASTTDRVPQPQHF. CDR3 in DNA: TGTGCCAGCACCACCGACAGGGTGCCTCAGCCCCAGCATTTT.

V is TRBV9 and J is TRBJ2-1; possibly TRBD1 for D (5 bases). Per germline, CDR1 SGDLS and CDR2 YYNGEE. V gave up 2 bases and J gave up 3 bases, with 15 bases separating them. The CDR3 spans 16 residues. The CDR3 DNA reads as TGTGCCAGCAGCGTTCGGGCAGGGCCCCTCTACAATGAGCAGTTCTTC. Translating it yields CASSVRAGPLYNEQFF.